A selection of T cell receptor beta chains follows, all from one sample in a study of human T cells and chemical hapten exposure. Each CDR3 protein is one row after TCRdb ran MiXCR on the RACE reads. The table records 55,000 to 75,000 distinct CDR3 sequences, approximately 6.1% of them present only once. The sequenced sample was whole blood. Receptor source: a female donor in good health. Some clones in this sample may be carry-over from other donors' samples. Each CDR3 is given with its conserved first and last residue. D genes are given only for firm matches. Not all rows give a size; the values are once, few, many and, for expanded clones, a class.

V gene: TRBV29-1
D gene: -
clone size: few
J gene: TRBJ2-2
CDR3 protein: CSVLLLLTAPGELFF
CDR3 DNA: TGCAGCGTCCTCCTACTATTAACAGCACCCGGGGAGCTGTTTTTT

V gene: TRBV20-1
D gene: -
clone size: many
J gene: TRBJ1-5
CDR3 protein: CSARDLERGSNQPQHF
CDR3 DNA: TGCAGTGCTAGAGATTTGGAAAGGGGAAGCAATCAGCCCCAGCATTTT

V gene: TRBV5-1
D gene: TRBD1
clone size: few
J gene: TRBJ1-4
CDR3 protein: CASSLTGTGGVWDEKLFF
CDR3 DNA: TGCGCCAGCAGCTTAACCGGGACAGGGGGAGTTTGGGACGAAAAACTGTTTTTT

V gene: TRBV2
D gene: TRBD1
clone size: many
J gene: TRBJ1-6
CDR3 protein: CASRTGDSSYNSPLHF
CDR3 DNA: TGTGCCAGCAGGACAGGGGACAGCTCCTATAATTCACCCCTCCACTTT

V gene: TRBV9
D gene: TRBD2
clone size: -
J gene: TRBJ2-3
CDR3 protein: CASSVATSGSTGTQYF
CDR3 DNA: TGTGCCAGCAGCGTAGCTACTAGCGGTTCCACGGGTACGCAGTATTTT

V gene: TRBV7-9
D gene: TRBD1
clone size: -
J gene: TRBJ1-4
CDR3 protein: CASSLDRSATNEKLFF
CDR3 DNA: TGTGCCAGCAGCTTGGACAGGTCCGCAACTAATGAAAAACTGTTTTTT

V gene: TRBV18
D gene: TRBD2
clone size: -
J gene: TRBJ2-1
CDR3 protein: CASSPFRTSGSGYNEQFF
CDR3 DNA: TGTGCCAGCTCACCGTTTCGGACTAGCGGGAGCGGGTACAATGAGCAGTTCTTC

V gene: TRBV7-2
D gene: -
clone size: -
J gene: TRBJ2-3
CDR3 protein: CASSSSGGVATDTQYF
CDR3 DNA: TGTGCCAGCAGCTCGTCCGGGGGAGTAGCGACAGATACGCAGTATTTT

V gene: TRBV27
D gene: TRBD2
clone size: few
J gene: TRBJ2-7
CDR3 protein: CASSLHRTSGYEQYF
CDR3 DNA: TGTGCCAGCAGTTTACATAGGACTAGCGGCTACGAGCAGTACTTC

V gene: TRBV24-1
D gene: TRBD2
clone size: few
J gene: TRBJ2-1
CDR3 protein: CATSGTSGKNEQFF
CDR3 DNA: TGTGCCACCAGTGGGACTAGCGGGAAGAATGAGCAGTTCTTC

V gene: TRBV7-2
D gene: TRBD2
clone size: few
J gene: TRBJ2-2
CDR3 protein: CASSPRRGGGDTGELFF
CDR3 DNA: TGTGCCAGCAGCCCCCGACGGGGGGGCGGGGACACCGGGGAGCTGTTTTTT

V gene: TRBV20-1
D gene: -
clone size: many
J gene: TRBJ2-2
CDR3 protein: CSAVSQLNTGELFF
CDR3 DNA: TGCAGTGCCGTTAGTCAGCTGAACACCGGGGAGCTGTTTTTT

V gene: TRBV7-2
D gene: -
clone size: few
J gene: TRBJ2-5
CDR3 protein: CASSLYQETQYF
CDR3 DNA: TGTGCCAGCAGCTTGTACCAAGAGACCCAGTACTTC

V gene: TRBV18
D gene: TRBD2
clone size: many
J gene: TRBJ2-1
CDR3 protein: CASSPLVLAGIGGFDEQFF
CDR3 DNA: TGTGCCAGCTCACCGTTAGTACTAGCGGGAATAGGTGGTTTCGATGAGCAGTTCTTC

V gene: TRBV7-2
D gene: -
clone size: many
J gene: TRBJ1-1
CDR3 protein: CASSPDRDTEAFF
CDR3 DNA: TGTGCCAGCAGTCCTGACCGAGACACTGAAGCTTTCTTT

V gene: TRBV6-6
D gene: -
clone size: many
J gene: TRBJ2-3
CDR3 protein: CASSHYTGLSTDTQYF
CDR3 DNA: TGTGCCAGCAGCCATTACACAGGGCTAAGCACAGATACGCAGTATTTT

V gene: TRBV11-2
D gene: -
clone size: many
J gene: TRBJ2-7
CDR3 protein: CASSSVEQYF
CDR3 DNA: TGTGCCAGCAGCTCGGTCGAGCAGTACTTC

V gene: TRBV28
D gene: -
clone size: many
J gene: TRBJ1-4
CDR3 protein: CASSTQAVLNEKLFF
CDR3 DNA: TGTGCCAGCAGCACCCAGGCGGTCCTTAATGAAAAACTGTTTTTT

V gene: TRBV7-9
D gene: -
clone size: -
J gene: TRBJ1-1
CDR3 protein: CASSKSGNTEAFF
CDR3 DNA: TGTGCCAGCAGCAAGTCAGGGAACACTGAAGCTTTCTTT

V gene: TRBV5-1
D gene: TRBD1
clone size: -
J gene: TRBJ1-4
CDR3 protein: CASSLATGGSEKLFF
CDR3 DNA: TGCGCCAGCAGCTTGGCCACAGGGGGCAGTGAAAAACTGTTTTTT

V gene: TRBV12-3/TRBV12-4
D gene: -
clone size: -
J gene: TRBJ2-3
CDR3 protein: CASSNRDGIRPDTQYF
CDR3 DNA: TGTGCCAGCAGTAACCGGGACGGAATTCGCCCAGATACGCAGTATTTT

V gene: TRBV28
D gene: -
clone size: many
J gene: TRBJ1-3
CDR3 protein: CASHYREGNTIYF
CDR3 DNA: TGTGCCAGCCACTACAGGGAAGGAAACACCATATATTTT

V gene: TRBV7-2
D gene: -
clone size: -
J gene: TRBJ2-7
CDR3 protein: CASSPEAHSYEQYF
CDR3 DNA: TGTGCCAGCAGCCCGGAGGCCCACTCCTACGAGCAGTACTTC

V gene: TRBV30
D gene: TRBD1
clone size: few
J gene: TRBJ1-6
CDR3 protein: CAWSVSTGLNSPLHF
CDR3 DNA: TGTGCCTGGAGTGTATCGACAGGGCTTAATTCACCCCTCCACTTT

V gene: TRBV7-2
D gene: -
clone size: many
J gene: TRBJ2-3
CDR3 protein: CASSELVYRDTQYF
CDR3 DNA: TGTGCCAGCAGCGAACTAGTTTATCGGGATACGCAGTATTTT

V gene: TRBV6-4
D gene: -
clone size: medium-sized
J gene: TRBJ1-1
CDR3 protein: CASSERDNTEAFF
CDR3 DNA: TGTGCCAGCAGTGAGCGGGACAACACTGAAGCTTTCTTT

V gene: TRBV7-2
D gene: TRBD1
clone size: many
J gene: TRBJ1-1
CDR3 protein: CASSPMTGAKTEAFF
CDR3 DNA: TGTGCCAGCAGCCCAATGACAGGGGCGAAGACTGAAGCTTTCTTT

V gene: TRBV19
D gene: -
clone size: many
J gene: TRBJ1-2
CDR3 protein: CASSLHRDLDPRGYTF
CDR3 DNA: TGTGCCAGTAGTCTCCACCGGGACCTAGATCCTCGTGGCTACACCTTC

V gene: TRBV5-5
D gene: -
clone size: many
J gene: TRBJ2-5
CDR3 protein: CASSSSPETQYF
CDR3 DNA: TGTGCCAGCAGCTCTAGTCCGGAAACCCAGTACTTC

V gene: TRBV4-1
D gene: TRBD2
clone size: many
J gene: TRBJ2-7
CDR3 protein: CASSQELAGYYEQYF
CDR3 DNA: TGCGCCAGCAGCCAGGAACTAGCGGGATATTACGAGCAGTACTTC

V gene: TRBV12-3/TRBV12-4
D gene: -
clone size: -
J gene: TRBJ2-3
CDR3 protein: CASSLYVDAEGTDTQYF
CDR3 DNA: TGTGCCAGCAGTTTGTATGTCGATGCGGAGGGCACAGATACGCAGTATTTT

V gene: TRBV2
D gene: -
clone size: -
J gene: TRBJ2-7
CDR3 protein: CASSERGSHYEQYF
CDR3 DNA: TGTGCCAGCAGTGAAAGAGGGTCCCACTACGAGCAGTACTTC

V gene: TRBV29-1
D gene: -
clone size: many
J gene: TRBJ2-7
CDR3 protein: CSVVLGREQYF
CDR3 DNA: TGCAGCGTTGTCTTGGGTCGCGAGCAGTACTTC

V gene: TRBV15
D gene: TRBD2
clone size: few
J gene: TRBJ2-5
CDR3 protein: CATSKTSGQETQYF
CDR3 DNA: TGTGCCACCAGCAAAACTAGCGGTCAAGAGACCCAGTACTTC

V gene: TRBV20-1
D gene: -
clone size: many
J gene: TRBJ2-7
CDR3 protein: CSARGRGSTFYEQYF
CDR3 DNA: TGCAGTGCTAGAGGACGGGGGAGTACATTCTACGAGCAGTACTTC

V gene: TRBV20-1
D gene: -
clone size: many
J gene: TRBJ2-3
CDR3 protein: CGMRKADTQYF
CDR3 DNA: TGCGGCATGAGGAAGGCAGATACGCAGTATTTT

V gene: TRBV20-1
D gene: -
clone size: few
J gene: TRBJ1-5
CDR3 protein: CSASPDPNQPQHF
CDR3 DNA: TGCAGTGCTAGTCCAGACCCCAATCAGCCCCAGCATTTT

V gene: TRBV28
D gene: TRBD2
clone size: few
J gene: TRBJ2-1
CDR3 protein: CASSLDSGRTSYNEQFF
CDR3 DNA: TGTGCCAGCAGTTTGGATTCCGGGAGGACATCCTACAATGAGCAGTTCTTC

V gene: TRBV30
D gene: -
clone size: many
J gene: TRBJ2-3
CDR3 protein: CAWSVGVTDTQYF
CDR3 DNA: TGTGCCTGGAGTGTAGGGGTTACAGATACGCAGTATTTT

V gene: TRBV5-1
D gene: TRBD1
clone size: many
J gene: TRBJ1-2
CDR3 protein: CASSLQAGDREYGYTF
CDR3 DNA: TGCGCCAGCAGCTTACAAGCGGGCGACAGGGAGTATGGCTACACCTTC

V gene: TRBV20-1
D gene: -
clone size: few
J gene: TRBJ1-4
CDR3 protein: CSASEGGRDEKLFF
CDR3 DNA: TGCAGTGCTAGCGAAGGGGGGCGAGATGAAAAACTGTTTTTT

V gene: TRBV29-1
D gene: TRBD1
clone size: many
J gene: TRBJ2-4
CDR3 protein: CSVIPGGPLAKNIQYF
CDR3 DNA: TGCAGCGTCATACCAGGGGGCCCCTTAGCCAAAAACATTCAGTACTTC

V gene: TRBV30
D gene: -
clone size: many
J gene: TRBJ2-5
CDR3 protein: CAWSVWTQETQYF
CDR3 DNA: TGTGCCTGGAGTGTTTGGACCCAAGAGACCCAGTACTTC

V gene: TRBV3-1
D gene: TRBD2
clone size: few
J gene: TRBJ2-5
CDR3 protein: CASSQTGFSGSFETQYF
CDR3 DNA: TGTGCCAGCAGCCAAACAGGATTCAGCGGGAGTTTCGAGACCCAGTACTTC

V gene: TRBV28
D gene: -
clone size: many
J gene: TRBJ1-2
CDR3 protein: CASTPGLNYGYTF
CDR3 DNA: TGTGCCAGCACCCCTGGGCTTAACTATGGCTACACCTTC

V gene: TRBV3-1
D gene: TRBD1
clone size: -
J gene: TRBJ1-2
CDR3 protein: CASSQDRDTYGYTF
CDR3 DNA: TGTGCCAGCAGCCAGGACAGGGATACATATGGCTACACCTTC

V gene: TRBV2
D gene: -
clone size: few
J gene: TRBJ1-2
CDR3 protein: CASSEGREYGYTF
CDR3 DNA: TGTGCCAGCAGTGAAGGCAGGGAATATGGCTACACCTTC

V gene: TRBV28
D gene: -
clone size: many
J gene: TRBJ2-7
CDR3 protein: CASSLETTYEQYF
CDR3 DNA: TGTGCCAGCAGTTTAGAGACTACCTACGAGCAGTACTTC

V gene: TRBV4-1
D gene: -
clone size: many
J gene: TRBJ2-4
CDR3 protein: CASSLIGALAKNIQYF
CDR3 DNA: TGCGCCAGCAGTCTTATAGGGGCCTTAGCCAAAAACATTCAGTACTTC

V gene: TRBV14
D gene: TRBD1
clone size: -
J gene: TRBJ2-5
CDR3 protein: CASSQDRNRGLWETQYF
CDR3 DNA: TGTGCCAGCAGCCAAGATCGCAACAGGGGGCTATGGGAGACCCAGTACTTC

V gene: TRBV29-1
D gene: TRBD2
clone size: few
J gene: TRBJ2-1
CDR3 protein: CSVWTSFNEQFF
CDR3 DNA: TGCAGCGTTTGGACTAGCTTCAATGAGCAGTTCTTC

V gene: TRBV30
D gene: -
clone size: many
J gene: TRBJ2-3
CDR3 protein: CAWSVGGGRTDTQYF
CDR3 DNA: TGTGCCTGGAGTGTAGGAGGGGGTCGCACAGATACGCAGTATTTT

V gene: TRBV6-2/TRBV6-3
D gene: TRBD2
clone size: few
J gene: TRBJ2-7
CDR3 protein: CASSPLGTSGRYEQYF
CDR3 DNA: TGTGCCAGCAGCCCGCTCGGGACTAGCGGGAGGTACGAGCAGTACTTC

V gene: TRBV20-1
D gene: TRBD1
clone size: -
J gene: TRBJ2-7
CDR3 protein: CSARAPGQGAEQYF
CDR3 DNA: TGCAGTGCTAGAGCCCCCGGACAGGGGGCCGAGCAGTACTTC

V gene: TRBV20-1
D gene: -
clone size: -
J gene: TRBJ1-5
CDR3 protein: CSAEVGSNQPQHF
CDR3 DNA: TGCAGTGCCGAAGTGGGGTCCAATCAGCCCCAGCATTTT

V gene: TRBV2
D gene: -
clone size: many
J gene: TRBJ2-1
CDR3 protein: CASSGLVSDEQFF
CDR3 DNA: TGTGCCAGCAGTGGACTAGTAAGCGATGAGCAGTTCTTC

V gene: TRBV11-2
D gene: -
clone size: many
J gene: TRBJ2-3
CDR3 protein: CASSLGASTDTQYF
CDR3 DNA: TGTGCCAGCAGCTTGGGAGCGTCCACAGATACGCAGTATTTT

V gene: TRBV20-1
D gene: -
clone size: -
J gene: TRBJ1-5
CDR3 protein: CSADGDSNQPQHF
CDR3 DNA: TGCAGTGCGGACGGCGATAGCAATCAGCCCCAGCATTTT